This T cell receptor beta chain stems from a study of blood T cells in healthy people across ages. Overall study findings and caveats: Aged donors had fewer naive CD4+ cells and lower diversity than long-lived donors. Bulk PBMC profiling left naive and antigen-experienced comparisons inconclusive.

Total RNA, at least 5.5 micrograms per sample, was extracted from PBMCs. V lost 4 bases and J 0 bases, leaving 7 bases between the germline ends. The CDR3 sequence is 14 residues long. Germline lookup yields CDR1 MDHEN and CDR2 SYDVKM. Note on this clonotype: Antigen specificity is unknown.

Sample-barcoded 5' priming and a J-beta primer mix drove a second PCR of 7 to 11 cycles. At least 2.5 million CDR3-containing paired-end reads were obtained per sample. Via MiXCR, TCRdb re-called the 5' RACE reads, giving one row per CDR3 protein. The sample contains some 1.7 million distinct CDR3 sequences, 28% of which appear only once. The sequencing sample was made of blood. This receptor was taken from a woman between 25 and 40 years old in good health. V gene TRBV28 combines with J gene TRBJ2-1; D uncertain. Written as DNA, the CDR3 is TGTGCCAGCAGTTACCAAGACTCCTACAATGAGCAGTTCTTC. This codes for CASSYQDSYNEQFF. Filled out from reference TRBV28 and TRBJ2-1, the complete variable domain reads DVKVTQSSRYLVKRTGEKVFLECVQDMDHENMFWYRQDPGLGLRLIYFSYDVKMKEKGDIPEGYSVSREKKERFSLILESASTNQTSMYLCASSYQDSYNEQFFGPGTRLTVL.